The clone carrying this T cell receptor (beta chain) appeared many times. What it binds is unknown. This entry belongs to a study of T cell repertoires in cytomegalovirus infection. About the research overall: Shared public TCR beta signatures pointed to both CMV infection and a matching HLA type. Notes on the study in general: Across the ex vivo response, the dominant clonotypes were HLA-C-restricted CMV-specific TCR beta clonotypes.

Germline V gene data show CDR1 as MNHEY and CDR2 as SVGEGT. J was trimmed by 2 bases and V by 6 bases; bases with no gene match: 5. The CDR3 consists of 15 residues. TCRdb redid the calling of the reads with MiXCR, one entry per CDR3 protein. Altogether approximately 630,000 distinct CDR3 sequences are present, approximately 24% being singletons, with the ten largest covering 6.5% to 10%. This clonotype was obtained from a human donor in good health (CMV status not recorded). Some clones in this sample may be carry-over from other donors' samples. Source material: CD8+ T cells from PBMCs. The chain carries TRBV6-2 or TRBV6-3 and TRBJ2-1, with 9 bases lining up with TRBD1. The CDR3 nucleotides read TGTGCCAGCAGCCTCGACAGGGGGGCCTACAATGAGCAGTTCTTC. As protein: CASSLDRGAYNEQFF.